This T cell receptor (beta chain) was observed in a study of blood T cell repertoires in COVID-19. Study-wide context: COVID-19 samples collected from the United States, Italy and Spain covered acute and convalescent phases. PBMCs, B-cell-depleted T cells, or T cells were the source of the cDNA or gDNA that made up the material.

CDR1 is MNHEY and CDR2 is SMNVEV in the germline V gene (reference sequence). V shed 3 bases and J shed 6 bases, with 12 bases lying between them. This CDR3 contains 14 residues. This clone appeared once. Profiling relied on immunoSEQ multiplex PCR, and the TCRdb table lists in-frame clones only, not all of them. Altogether approximately 210,000 clones are present, 89% being singletons, with the ten largest covering around 4.8%. This receptor was taken from a woman between 40 and 55 years old with acute or convalescent COVID-19. Sample: peripheral blood. V and J are TRBV27 and TRBJ2-1, with D perhaps matching TRBD1 (7 bases). The CDR3 is CASSFGGTANEQFF. CDR3 DNA: TGTGCCAGCAGTTTTGGGGGGACAGCCAATGAGCAGTTCTTC.